The 12 T cell receptor beta chains presented below share a single source sample, sequenced in a study of spatial heterogeneity in lung cancer. The time point denotes: sample taken at primary tumor resection. Using its own MiXCR run on the 5' RACE reads, TCRdb lists one record per CDR3 protein. The profile shows about 140 distinct CDR3 sequences, roughly 40% of them singletons. The material sequenced was normal lung tissue next to the tumor, taken at surgery. These receptors were obtained from a female donor with early-stage non-small cell lung cancer.

As for this clonotype: This beta chain turned up in a library designed for alpha chains; as an off-target read, its abundance says little. The chain is built from TRBV20-1 and TRBJ1-5; no clear D. The V gene's germline CDR1 is DFQATT and CDR2 SNEGSKA (reference sequence). The CDR3 consists of 14 residues. Trimming took 3 bases from V and 0 from J, leaving 9 bases between them. CDR3: CSASYGDSNQPQHF. The CDR3 DNA follows: TGCAGTGCTAGTTACGGAGATAGCAATCAGCCCCAGCATTTT.

Of note for this clonotype: A library prepared for alpha chains yielded this beta chain as an off-target read; its size is of little meaning. The V call is TRBV28, the J call TRBJ2-1, with TRBD2 matching over 14 bases. Germline V lookup: CDR1 MDHEN, CDR2 SYDVKM. V dropped 7 bases and J dropped 8; count of bases not matched to a gene: 10. CDR3 length equals 16 residues. The CDR3 DNA sequence: TGTGCCAGCACTTTTGGGGGGACTAGCGGGAGCTATGAGCAGTTCTTC. This sequence encodes CASTFGGTSGSYEQFF.

This clonotype is classed as hyperexpanded. For a library built for alpha chains, this beta chain is a stray read; little rests on its size. The V call is TRBV2, the J call TRBJ2-7; D is possibly TRBD1 (5 bases). The V gene lost 7 bases and the J gene lost 7 bases, with 20 bases spanning the gap. The CDR3 length is 14 residues. From germline, CDR1 is SNHLY and CDR2 FYNNEI. Here the CDR3 DNA reads TGTGCCAGCAATCTGCAGGGAACCTCCGGAGAGCAGTACTTC. Translating it yields CASNLQGTSGEQYF.

Points on this clonotype: This beta chain is a stray read from a library made for alpha chains; its abundance is not meaningful. The chain is built from TRBV5-4 and TRBJ2-5; 9 positions agree with TRBD2. The germline CDR1 and CDR2 sequences are SGHNT and YYREEE (reference sequence). The CDR3 is 16 residues long. V dropped 4 bases and J dropped 5; count of bases not matched to a gene: 12. CDR3 DNA: TGTGCCAGCAGCGTGACTAGCGGCCAGAGGGGGGAGACCCAGTACTTC. It specifies CASSVTSGQRGETQYF.

This clonotype showed up just a few times. This beta chain slipped into a library made for alpha chains as a stray read, so its size is not meaningful. The chain employs TRBV3-1 and TRBJ2-2; 11 nucleotides agree with TRBD1. Germline V lookup: CDR1 LGHDT, CDR2 YNNKEL (reference sequence). V shed 4 bases, J shed 7 bases, and the junction held 8 bases outside the gene matches. This CDR3 comprises 16 residues. The CDR3 loop is CASSRPGQGVVGELFF. The CDR3 coding sequence is TGTGCCAGCAGCCGGCCGGGACAGGGGGTTGTCGGGGAGCTGTTTTTT.

This clonotype was seen more than once but under ten times. This beta chain turned up in a library designed for alpha chains; as an off-target read, its abundance says little. The chain is built from TRBV7-2 and TRBJ2-5; tentatively, D is TRBD1 (5 bases). The CDR3 consists of 14 residues. From germline, CDR1 is SGHTA and CDR2 FQGNSA. The ends were cut back, 5 bases at V and 1 base at J, with 11 bases in the middle. The CDR3 loop is CASSRRQSQETQYF. DNA of the CDR3: TGTGCCAGCAGCCGACGACAGAGCCAAGAGACCCAGTACTTC.

This clonotype was detected a few times. This beta chain is a stray read from a library made for alpha chains; its abundance is not meaningful. V and J are TRBV20-1 and TRBJ1-5; 8 bases map to TRBD1. In germline, CDR1 is DFQATT, CDR2 SNEGSKA (reference sequence). The CDR3 extends over 14 amino acids. The V segment lost 6 bases and the J segment 5 bases; nucleotides outside the gene matches: 9. CDR3 nucleotides: TGCAGTGCAAAAGGGACAGGCTGGCATCAGCCCCAGCATTTT. It encodes CSAKGTGWHQPQHF.

Notes on this clonotype: Because the library targeted alpha chains, this beta chain is an off-target read whose size means little. V usage is TRBV20-1 and J usage is TRBJ2-7; D remains unclear. With 3 bases removed from V and 4 bases from J, the gap between germline ends came to 19 bases. The CDR3 spans 15 residues. Germline CDR1 DFQATT, CDR2 SNEGSKA (reference sequence). CDR3 sequence: CSASASPGTKYEQYF. The CDR3 DNA reads as TGCAGTGCTAGTGCCTCCCCCGGTACCAAATACGAGCAGTACTTC.

In regard to this clonotype: This beta chain is a stray read from a library made for alpha chains; its abundance is not meaningful. The CDR3 sequence: CSVEETGTGGRNEQYF. Here the CDR3 DNA reads TGCAGCGTTGAAGAGACCGGGACAGGGGGCCGAAACGAGCAGTACTTC. This chain links TRBV29-1 with TRBJ2-7; the match to TRBD1 covers 12 bases. CDR1 is SQVTM and CDR2 is ANQGSEA in the germline V gene. Unmatched junction bases numbered 8, after V lost 0 bases and J lost 5 bases. The length of the CDR3 is 16 residues.

This clonotype has a handful of counts. The library was built for alpha chains, so this beta chain is an off-target read and its size means little. This rearrangement joins TRBV11-1 to TRBJ2-7; no reliable D call. Trimming removed 4 bases at V and 0 bases at J, with 13 bases between. The length of the CDR3 is 15 residues. CDR1 SGHAT and CDR2 FQDESV come from the germline V gene (reference sequence). The CDR3: CASSSLAANSYEQYF. The DNA of the CDR3 is TGTGCCAGCAGCTCCCTCGCGGCTAACTCCTACGAGCAGTACTTC.

Note on this clonotype: This beta chain is off target for a library built for alpha chains, so its abundance means little. This sequence joins TRBV6-5 and TRBJ2-7, with D perhaps matching TRBD1 (5 bases). Trimming left V 0 bases short and J 6 bases short, with 9 bases between. The germline V gene has CDR1 MNHEY and CDR2 SVGAGI. This CDR3 is built from 13 residues. For the CDR3, the DNA is TGTGCCAGCAGTTACTCGAAGGGGTCCGAGCAGTACTTC. This gives the protein CASSYSKGSEQYF.

Regarding this clonotype: A read error may explain this, as a much larger clone is one base away. The CDR3 does not end in the conserved phenylalanine or tryptophan, so this is likely a read error. This beta chain is a stray sequence in a library constructed for alpha chains; its clone size is not meaningful. The chain uses TRBV6-1 and TRBJ2-1, with TRBD2 matching 8 bases. Losses at the gene ends were 7 bases for V and 6 bases for J; bases not matched to a gene: 8. The germline V gene encodes CDR1 MNHNS and CDR2 SASEGT. The CDR3 totals 14 residues. The CDR3 region is CASTDSGTSNEQFL. The CDR3 DNA is TGTGCCAGCACCGATTCTGGGACTAGCAATGAGCAGTTCCTC.